One sample yielded the 14 T cell receptor beta chains listed below, sequenced in a study of CD8 T cells in ankylosing spondylitis. Regarding the study as a whole: Ankylosing spondylitis blood seemed to carry a telltale TCR beta motif made of under ten highly homologous variants.

TCRdb processed the 5' RACE reads anew with MiXCR; each CDR3 protein has one entry. This sample carries about 800,000 distinct CDR3 sequences, roughly 12% of them seen once, and the ten largest clones take about 0.49%. Their cognate antigens are unknown. Sequencing was performed on blood, either unsorted or a sorted T cell fraction (not recorded which). The receptors come from a male donor with ankylosing spondylitis.

This clonotype was counted only a few times. This chain uses TRBV18 with TRBJ2-2; a possible D gene is TRBD2 (5 bases). The V end was cut by 6 bases, the J end by 5 bases, with 16 bases between. The CDR3 is 15 residues long. Germline CDR1 reads KGHSH; CDR2 reads LQKENI. In DNA form, the CDR3 reads TGTGCCAGCTCTCTGAGAGGGCTAAGAACCGGGGAGCTGTTTTTT. It translates to CASSLRGLRTGELFF.

This clonotype was seen once. This chain joins TRBV5-1 and TRBJ2-2; D is ambiguous. Germline V CDR1 and CDR2: SGHRS, YFSETQ. CDR3 size: 14 residues. V was pared by 4 bases and J by 4 bases, with 11 bases between. The CDR3 protein is CASSVLEPTGELFF. The CDR3 DNA follows: TGCGCCAGCAGCGTTCTAGAGCCCACCGGGGAGCTGTTTTTT.

This clonotype has ten or more counts. The chain joins TRBV7-9 to TRBJ2-1, with 11 bases lining up with TRBD2. There are 16 residues in the CDR3. Germline CDR1 is SEHNR and CDR2 is FQNEAQ (reference sequence). With V trimmed by 5 bases and J by 5 bases, 8 bases remained unmatched. CDR3 nucleotides: TGTGCCAGCAGCGCCAAACTAGCGGGAGCCCACAATGAGCAGTTCTTC. Residues: CASSAKLAGAHNEQFF.

In its sample, this clonotype was seen a few times. This chain uses TRBV12-3 or TRBV12-4 with TRBJ2-7; TRBD1 matches 8 bases. The CDR3 covers 18 residues. The junction had 15 bases not matched to a gene; V was cut back by 3 bases and J by 2 bases. The DNA of the CDR3 is TGTGCCAGCAGTTTTAGGATTATGGTTCAGGGGGCGACCTACGAGCAGTACTTC. Its translation: CASSFRIMVQGATYEQYF.

V usage is TRBV24-1 and J usage is TRBJ2-3; 8 positions match TRBD1. This CDR3 comprises 18 residues. Losses at the gene ends were 4 bases for V and 5 bases for J; bases not matched to a gene: 16. The germline gives CDR1 KGHDR, CDR2 SFDVKD. This chain's CDR3 is CATSDPSPGQAKLDTQYF. The CDR3 DNA sequence: TGTGCCACCAGTGACCCCAGCCCGGGACAGGCTAAACTAGATACGCAGTATTTT.

The chain has TRBV20-1 and TRBJ2-7; 8 nucleotides align to TRBD1. The germline V gene has CDR1 DFQATT and CDR2 SNEGSKA (reference sequence). This CDR3 has 14 residues. V lost 3 bases, J lost 2 bases, and 6 bases stayed unmatched. In nucleotides, the CDR3 is TGCAGTGCTAGGGCCCGGGACAGGACCTACGAGCAGTACTTC. Protein sequence: CSARARDRTYEQYF.

This clonotype was observed a few times. The rearrangement links TRBV13 to TRBJ2-4; D is undetermined. The CDR3 spans 15 residues. Germline V gives CDR1 PRHDT, CDR2 FYEKMQ (reference sequence). V lost 6 bases and J lost 0, with 12 bases in between. CDR3 region: CASRPSRLAKNIQYF. The CDR3 DNA reads as TGTGCCAGCAGACCATCCCGACTAGCCAAAAACATTCAGTACTTC.

This clonotype was counted at least ten times. The V and J genes are TRBV29-1 and TRBJ2-3; TRBD2 agrees at 7 bases. Germline loops: CDR1 SQVTM, CDR2 ANQGSEA. The junction had 12 bases not matched to a gene; V was cut back by 3 bases and J by 3 bases. CDR3 length: 16 amino acids. As DNA, the CDR3 is TGCAGCGTTGACTTTTGGGGGGGAAGTTGGACAGATACGCAGTATTTT. Amino acids: CSVDFWGGSWTDTQYF.

The sample holds a few counts of this clonotype. The chain couples TRBV4-2 to TRBJ1-2; 10 bases agree with TRBD1. Germline V gene lookup returns CDR1 LGHNA and CDR2 YNFKEQ. There are 18 residues in the CDR3. V lost 2 bases, J lost 4 bases, and 13 bases stayed unmatched. The CDR3 spells CASSQQYRTGGIVYGYTF. CDR3 bases: TGTGCCAGCAGCCAACAATATCGGACAGGGGGGATAGTCTATGGCTACACCTTC.

This clonotype was recorded at least ten times. The CDR3 coding sequence is TGTGCCAGCTATGATGCCGGGACGGTCCTTTTTGGCTACACCTTC. The encoded protein is CASYDAGTVLFGYTF. V gene TRBV6-2 or TRBV6-3 combines with J gene TRBJ1-2; tentative D call: TRBD1 (5 bases). Germline lookup yields CDR1 MNHEY and CDR2 SVGEGT. The CDR3 runs 15 residues. V lost 8 bases and J lost 7, with 23 bases in between.

This clonotype was recorded a few times. The rearrangement links TRBV12-3 or TRBV12-4 to TRBJ2-5; 10 nucleotides match TRBD2. Trimming removed 5 bases from V and 6 bases from J; junction bases left unmatched: 18. The CDR3 contains 18 residues. The chain's CDR3 is CASSGPDSGRAGRKTQYF. The CDR3 nucleotides read TGTGCCAGCAGTGGCCCCGACAGCGGGAGGGCAGGTAGGAAGACCCAGTACTTC.

This clonotype has a handful of counts. The chain carries TRBV4-2 and TRBJ2-7, with TRBD1 as a possible D gene (6 bases). The CDR3 is made up of 14 amino acids. Germline V CDR1 and CDR2: LGHNA, YNFKEQ. V gave up 1 base and J gave up 5 bases, with 12 bases separating them. Here the CDR3 reads CASSQVNREDEQYF. The CDR3 region has the DNA TGTGCCAGCAGCCAAGTCAACAGGGAAGACGAGCAGTACTTC.

V gene TRBV20-1 combines with J gene TRBJ2-3, with D tentatively TRBD2 (5 bases). Per germline, CDR1 DFQATT and CDR2 SNEGSKA (reference sequence). Trimming pared 6 bases from V and 1 base from J, leaving 17 bases between. This CDR3 is 15 amino acids long. CDR3 amino acids: CSAEHYWRGTDTQYF. The CDR3 region has the DNA TGCAGTGCCGAACATTACTGGCGGGGCACAGATACGCAGTATTTT.

This clonotype has at least ten counts. The chain is built from TRBV29-1 and TRBJ2-7; 7 bases line up with TRBD2. The CDR3 covers 12 residues. V lost 6 bases to trimming and J lost 0 bases; unmatched junction nucleotides: 2. In germline, CDR1 is SQVTM, CDR2 ANQGSEA. The CDR3 here is CSVSGTSYEQYF. For the CDR3, the DNA is TGCAGCGTAAGCGGGACCTCCTACGAGCAGTACTTC.